What follows are 5 T cell receptor beta chains derived from one specimen sequenced in a study of shared clonotypes between healthy human individuals. The naive CD8 subset, CD45RO-negative cells positively selected for CCR7, excluded terminally differentiated effector memory CD45RA+ cells. Assay used: immunoSEQ multiplex PCR; TCRdb lists only in-frame clones, some missing. The sample yields around 2,000,000 clones, about 95% seen once. The sample comprised naive CD8+ T cells sorted from blood. The source is a man aged 18-30 years in good health.

V is TRBV27 and J is TRBJ2-2; 7 bases fit TRBD2. This CDR3 has 16 residues. CDR1 and CDR2 (germline): MNHEY, SMNVEV (reference sequence). Losses at the gene ends were 5 bases for V and 3 bases for J; bases not matched to a gene: 9. As DNA, the CDR3 is TGTGCCAGCAGTCCCATGGGGGGGACTTACACCGGGGAGCTGTTTTTT. This gives the protein CASSPMGGTYTGELFF.

The chain couples TRBV27 to TRBJ2-7; D gene uncertain. V lost 6 bases to trimming and J lost 0 bases, with 9 bases between them. Per germline, CDR1 MNHEY and CDR2 SMNVEV (reference sequence). The CDR3 loop spans 13 amino acids. The CDR3 region is CASRFSVSYEQYF. DNA of the CDR3: TGTGCCAGCAGATTTTCGGTCTCCTACGAGCAGTACTTC.

This clone came up once. The chain links TRBV7-9 to TRBJ2-2, with D possibly being TRBD2 (5 bases). The V and J ends lost 0 bases and 3 bases respectively, with 11 bases between them. Looked up from germline, CDR1 is SEHNR and CDR2 is FQNEAQ (reference sequence). CDR3 length equals 16 residues. CDR3 bases: TGTGCCAGCAGCTTAGCACGGGGTTCGGACACCGGGGAGCTGTTTTTT. Protein: CASSLARGSDTGELFF.

This clone was counted a few times. The V gene is TRBV5-1, the J gene TRBJ1-1; the match to TRBD1 covers 7 bases. V gave up 4 bases and J gave up 0 bases; unmatched junction bases: 6. This CDR3 region has 15 residues. The germline CDR1 and CDR2 sequences are SGHRS and YFSETQ. The CDR3 sequence is CASSTRQGMNTEAFF. DNA of the CDR3: TGCGCCAGCAGCACCCGACAGGGCATGAACACTGAAGCTTTCTTT.

The V gene is TRBV7-2, the J gene TRBJ1-5; tentatively, D is TRBD1 (6 bases). The CDR3 loop spans 17 amino acids. Trimming left V 3 bases short and J 0 bases short, with 15 bases between. Germline CDR1 SGHTA, CDR2 FQGNSA. CDR3 sequence (DNA): TGTGCCAGCAGCTTTGGAGGACAGTTATATAGCAATCAGCCCCAGCATTTT. Its protein product is CASSFGGQLYSNQPQHF.